This T cell receptor (beta chain) was identified during a study of post-analysis software for immune sequencing data (dated by TCRdb to about 2015). About the full investigation: The recorded disease courses included relapsing-remitting, secondary progressive and progressive-relapsing multiple sclerosis, and some patients had no subtype annotation. Patient repertoires were compared against around 10 previously published healthy control repertoires from donors aged roughly 6 to 28 years. A subset of samples was prepared in parallel using single-end sample barcoding, then pooled and co-amplified after Illumina adapter ligation. Results and caveats for the whole study, not just this receptor: The multiple sclerosis patient group was slightly younger than the control group. When samples were clustered directly using the F measure, samples prepared in the same batch co-clustered strongly, which prompted a batch-effect correction. Compared with controls, multiple sclerosis patients had significantly lower normalized Chao1 diversity, a finding suggesting substantial peripheral T-cell clonal expansion.

A note on this clonotype: Its cognate antigen has yet to be identified. Base qualities are not provided; no much larger clone lies one nucleotide away.

To demonstrate the VDJtools post-analysis software, the study profiled TCR beta repertoires from the peripheral blood of some 13 young patients with multiple sclerosis. The multiple sclerosis patients were children and adolescents between roughly 6 and 17 years of age. The method behind the library was PCR. These reads were obtained on an Illumina HiSeq 2500. To reduce PCR and sequencing biases, unique molecular identifiers were built into the TCR beta cDNA libraries. Approximately 500,000 cDNA molecules were obtained for every 1 to 10 million input T cells, so each molecule roughly corresponded to one T cell. The patient libraries were prepared and sequenced using the same protocol as the earlier healthy control dataset. Samples belonging to the same batch were prepared together, multiplexed and sequenced on a shared HiSeq lane. The paper's processing steps were these. MIGEC was used to process the raw barcoded reads, and molecular identifier groups with only a single read were discarded before consensus assembly and CDR3 extraction. Clonotype tables were post-analysed with VDJtools, and diversity was normalized by down-sampling all datasets to the smallest sample size. In repertoire overlap clustering, CDR3 amino acid sequences, but not nucleotide sequences, were matched to correct batch-related cross-sample contamination. TCRdb reprocessing: public reads trimmed at Q25 with fastp, clones called with MiXCR, in-frame beta chains kept. Rows are combined by CDR3 protein, so each entry shows the most common genes and DNA. The V and J calls follow TCRdb's processing rather than the paper's. The sample table contains 380,000 or so distinct CDR3 sequences; only one count was recorded for approximately 33% of them. Around an eighth of the sample goes to the ten largest clones.

The sample comprised blood. This receptor was obtained from a girl aged 5-17 years with multiple sclerosis.

The CDR3 region: CASSPRGGRPFGTNTEAFF. The nucleotides read TGTGCCAGCAGTCCCCGGGGGGGGCGCCCCTTCGGCACGAACACTGAAGCTTTCTTT. Recombination linked TRBV12-3 or TRBV12-4 to TRBJ1-1; the best D guess is TRBD1, with 6 bases matching. The CDR3 holds 19 amino acids from the cysteine to the phenylalanine. Only the CDR3 part of the read is kept: 57 bases, read in frame from the first base. V is reduced by 5 bases and J by 1 base, leaving a spacing of 26 bases between them.